This TCR beta chain was captured in a study of blood T cell repertoires in COVID-19. Study as a whole: Acute and convalescent COVID-19 samples came from the United States, Italy and Spain. Sources were T cells, B-cell-depleted T cells, or PBMCs; the material itself was cDNA or gDNA.

TCRdb's table, derived via immunoSEQ multiplex PCR, lists solely in-frame clones and lacks some. In the table there are some 300,000 clones, 75% to 90% of which are singletons. After removal of 2 bases from V and 5 bases from J, the junction contained 11 bases not matched to a gene. The germline CDR1 and CDR2 sequences are SGHVS and FQNEAQ. This CDR3 comprises 17 residues. Seattle cases were enrolled at active infection and followed longitudinally. This sequence originates from a woman between 45 and 65 years old with COVID-19, enrolled during active disease. J is TRBJ2-2 and V is TRBV7-8; 7 nucleotides line up with TRBD2. The source material was peripheral blood. CDR3 region: CASSLRGREITTGELFF. CDR3 sequence (DNA): TGTGCCAGCAGCTTACGAGGGCGGGAGATTACGACCGGGGAGCTGTTTTTT. Full variable domain (missing parts from reference TRBV7-8 and TRBJ2-2): GAGVSQSPRYKVAKRGQDVALRCDPISGHVSLFWYQQALGQGPEFLTYFQNEAQLDKSGLPSDRFFAERPEGSVSTLKIQRTQQEDSAVYLCASSLRGREITTGELFFGEGSRLTVL.